The clone carrying this T cell receptor (beta chain) was observed once. Germline V gene data show CDR1 as MGHDK and CDR2 as SYGVNS. V was cut by 1 base and J by 7 bases, with 16 bases left in between. The CDR3 covers 15 residues. These data are taken from a study of shared clonotypes between healthy human individuals. Measured with immunoSEQ multiplex PCR; TCRdb has only the in-frame clones, and not every one. The profile shows millions of clones, more than 85% of them singletons. The clonotype comes from a young man in good health. Some clones in this sample may be carry-over from other donors' samples. Sequences were obtained from naive CD4+ T cells from PBMCs. Subset denoted: CD45RA+ positively selected. The chain is built from TRBV25-1 and TRBJ1-1, with D hard to call. DNA of the CDR3: TGTGCCAGCAGTGAATCGGGGTCAGCCTGGGGTGAAGCTTTCTTT. The encoded protein is CASSESGSAWGEAFF. Full variable domain (rest looked up from reference TRBV25-1 and TRBJ1-1): EADIYQTPRYLVIGTGKKITLECSQTMGHDKMYWYQQDPGMELHLIHYSYGVNSTEKGDLSSESTVSRIRTEHFPLTLESARPSHTSQYLCASSESGSAWGEAFFGQGTRLTVV.